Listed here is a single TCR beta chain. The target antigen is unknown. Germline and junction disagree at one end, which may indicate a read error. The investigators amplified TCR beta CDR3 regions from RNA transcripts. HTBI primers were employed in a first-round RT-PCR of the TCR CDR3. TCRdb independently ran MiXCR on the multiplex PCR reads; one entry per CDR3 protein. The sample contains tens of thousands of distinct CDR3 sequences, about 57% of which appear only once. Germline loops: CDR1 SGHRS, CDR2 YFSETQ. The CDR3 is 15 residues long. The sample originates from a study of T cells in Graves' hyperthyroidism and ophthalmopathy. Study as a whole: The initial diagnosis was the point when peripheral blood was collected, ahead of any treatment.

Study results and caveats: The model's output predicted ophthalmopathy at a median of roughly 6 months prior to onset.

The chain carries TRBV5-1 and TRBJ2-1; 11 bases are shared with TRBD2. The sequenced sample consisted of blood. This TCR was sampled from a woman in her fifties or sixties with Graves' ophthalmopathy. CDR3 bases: TGCGCCAGCGGCTTCACGACTAGCGGGGCCGGTGAGCAGTTCTTC. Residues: CASGFTTSGAGEQFF.